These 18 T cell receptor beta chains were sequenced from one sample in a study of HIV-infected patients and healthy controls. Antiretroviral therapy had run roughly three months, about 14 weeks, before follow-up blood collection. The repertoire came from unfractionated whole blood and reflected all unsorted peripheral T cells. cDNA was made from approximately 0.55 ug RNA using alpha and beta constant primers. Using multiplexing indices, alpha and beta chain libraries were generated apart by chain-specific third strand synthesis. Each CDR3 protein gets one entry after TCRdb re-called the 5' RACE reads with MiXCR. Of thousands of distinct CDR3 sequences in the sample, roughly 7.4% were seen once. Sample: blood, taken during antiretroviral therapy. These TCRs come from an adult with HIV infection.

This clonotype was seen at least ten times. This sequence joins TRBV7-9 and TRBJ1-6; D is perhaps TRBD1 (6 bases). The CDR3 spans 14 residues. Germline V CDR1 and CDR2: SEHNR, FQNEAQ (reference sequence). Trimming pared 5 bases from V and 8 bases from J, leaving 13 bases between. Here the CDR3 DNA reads TGTGCCAGCAGCAGAACAGGGTTGGATTCACCCCTCCACTTT. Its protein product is CASSRTGLDSPLHF. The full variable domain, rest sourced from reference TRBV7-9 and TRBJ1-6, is DTGVSQNPRHKITKRGQNVTFRCDPISEHNRLYWYRQTLGQGPEFLTYFQNEAQLEKSRLLSDRFSAERPKGSFSTLEIQRTEQGDSAMYLCASSRTGLDSPLHFGNGTRLTVT.

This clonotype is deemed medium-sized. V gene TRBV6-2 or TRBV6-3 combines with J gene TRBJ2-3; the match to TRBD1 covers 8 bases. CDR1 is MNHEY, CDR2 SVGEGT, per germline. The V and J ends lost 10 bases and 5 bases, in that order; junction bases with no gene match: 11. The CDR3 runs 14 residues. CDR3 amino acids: CAIKRGQEEDTQYF. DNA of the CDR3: TGTGCCATAAAGAGGGGACAGGAGGAAGATACGCAGTATTTT.

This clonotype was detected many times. CDR3 sequence (DNA): TGTGCCAGCAGTTTAGCGGACTGGAGGAATGAGCAGTTCTTC. It specifies CASSLADWRNEQFF. J is TRBJ2-1 and V is TRBV5-6, with a weak D call TRBD2 (6 bases). The CDR3 runs to 14 residues. Germline V CDR1 and CDR2: SGHDT, YYEEEE. V was clipped by 5 bases and J by 7 bases, with 16 bases between them.

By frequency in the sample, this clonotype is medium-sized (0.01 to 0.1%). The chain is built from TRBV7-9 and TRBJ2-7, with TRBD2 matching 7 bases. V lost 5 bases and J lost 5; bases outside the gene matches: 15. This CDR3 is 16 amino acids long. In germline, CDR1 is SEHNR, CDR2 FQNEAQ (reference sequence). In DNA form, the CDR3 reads TGTGCCAGCAGCCCTCAATGGGGGAGGGCCCCTGACGAGCAGTACTTC. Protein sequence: CASSPQWGRAPDEQYF.

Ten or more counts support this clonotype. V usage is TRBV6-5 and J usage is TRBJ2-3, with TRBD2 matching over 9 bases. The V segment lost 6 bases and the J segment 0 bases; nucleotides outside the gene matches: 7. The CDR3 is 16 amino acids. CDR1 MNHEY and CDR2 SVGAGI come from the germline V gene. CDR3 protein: CASSPGTSFSTDTQYF. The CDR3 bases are TGTGCCAGCAGCCCCGGGACTAGCTTTAGCACAGATACGCAGTATTTT.

The CDR3 reads CASSKDSYEQYF. In nucleotides, the CDR3 is TGTGCCAGCAGCAAGGACAGTTACGAGCAGTACTTC. The chain carries TRBV7-9 and TRBJ2-7; TRBD1 might be the D (6 bases). The CDR3 is made up of 12 amino acids. Germline loops: CDR1 SEHNR, CDR2 FQNEAQ (reference sequence). Trimming removed 5 bases from V and 4 bases from J, with 9 bases in between.

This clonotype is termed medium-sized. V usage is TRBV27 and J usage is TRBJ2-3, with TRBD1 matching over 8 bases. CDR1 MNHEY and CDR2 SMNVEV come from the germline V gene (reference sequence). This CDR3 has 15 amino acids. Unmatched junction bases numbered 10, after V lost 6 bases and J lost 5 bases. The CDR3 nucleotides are TGTGCCAGCAGATCTCCCGCAGGGGGCATAGATACGCAGTATTTT. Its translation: CASRSPAGGIDTQYF.

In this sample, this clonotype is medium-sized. CDR3 in DNA: TGTGCCAGCAGTTCAAACTCTGGGGCCAACGTCCTGACTTTC. It yields the protein CASSSNSGANVLTF. The V call is TRBV2, the J call TRBJ2-6; no firm D call. There are 14 residues in the CDR3. Germline CDR1 SNHLY, CDR2 FYNNEI. V dropped 5 bases and J dropped 0 bases, with 5 bases sitting between them.

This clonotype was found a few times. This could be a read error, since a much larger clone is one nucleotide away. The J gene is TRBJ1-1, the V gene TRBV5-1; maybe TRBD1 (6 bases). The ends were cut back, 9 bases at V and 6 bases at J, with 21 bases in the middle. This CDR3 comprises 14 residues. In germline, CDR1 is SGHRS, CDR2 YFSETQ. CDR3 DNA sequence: TGCGCCACCGAGAGCGGCCAGGGGAAAGCTGAAGCTTTCTTT. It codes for CATESGQGKAEAFF.

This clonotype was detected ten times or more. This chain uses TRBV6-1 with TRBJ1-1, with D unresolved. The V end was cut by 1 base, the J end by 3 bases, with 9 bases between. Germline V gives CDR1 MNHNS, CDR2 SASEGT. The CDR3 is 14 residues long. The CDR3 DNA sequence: TGTGCCAGCAGTGAAGTAGAAGGGTACACTGAAGCTTTCTTT. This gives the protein CASSEVEGYTEAFF.

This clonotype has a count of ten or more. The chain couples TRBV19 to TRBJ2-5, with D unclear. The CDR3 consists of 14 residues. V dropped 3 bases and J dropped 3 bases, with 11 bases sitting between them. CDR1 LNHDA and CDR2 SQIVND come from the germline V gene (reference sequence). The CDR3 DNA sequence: TGTGCCAGTAGTATCGCGGCAGACAAAGAGACCCAGTACTTC. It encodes CASSIAADKETQYF.

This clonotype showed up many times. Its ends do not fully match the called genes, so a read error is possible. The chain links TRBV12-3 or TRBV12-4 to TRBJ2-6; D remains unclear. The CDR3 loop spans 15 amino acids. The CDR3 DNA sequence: TGTTCCAGCAGTTCCAACTCCGGTGGGGCCAACGTCCTGACTTTC. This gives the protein CSSSSNSGGANVLTF.

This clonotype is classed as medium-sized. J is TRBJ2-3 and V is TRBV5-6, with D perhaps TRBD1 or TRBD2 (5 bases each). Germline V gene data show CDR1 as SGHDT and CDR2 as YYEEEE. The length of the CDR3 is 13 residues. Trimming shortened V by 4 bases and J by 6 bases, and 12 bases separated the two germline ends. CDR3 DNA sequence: TGTGCCAGCAGCGTCTCGGGACCTGATACGCAGTATTTT. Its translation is CASSVSGPDTQYF.

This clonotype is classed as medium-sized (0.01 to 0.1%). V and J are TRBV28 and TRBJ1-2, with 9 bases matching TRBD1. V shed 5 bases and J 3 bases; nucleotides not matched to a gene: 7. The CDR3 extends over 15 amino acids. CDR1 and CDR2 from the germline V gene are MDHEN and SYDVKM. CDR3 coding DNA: TGTGCCAGCAGTCTACAAACAGGGGGCGACTATGGCTACACCTTC. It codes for CASSLQTGGDYGYTF.

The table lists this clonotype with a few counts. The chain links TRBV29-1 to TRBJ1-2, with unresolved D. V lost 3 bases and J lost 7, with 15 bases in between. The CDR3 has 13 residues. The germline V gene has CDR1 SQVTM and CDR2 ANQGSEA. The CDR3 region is CSVDSSSRTGYTF. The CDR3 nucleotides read TGCAGCGTTGACTCGTCCTCGAGGACTGGCTACACCTTC.

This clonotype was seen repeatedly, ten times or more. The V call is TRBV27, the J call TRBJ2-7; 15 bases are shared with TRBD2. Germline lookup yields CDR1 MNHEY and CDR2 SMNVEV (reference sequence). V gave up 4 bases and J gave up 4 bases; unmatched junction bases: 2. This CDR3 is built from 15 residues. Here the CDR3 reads CASSWGLAGGYEQYF. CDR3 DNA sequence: TGTGCCAGCAGTTGGGGACTAGCGGGGGGATACGAGCAGTACTTC.

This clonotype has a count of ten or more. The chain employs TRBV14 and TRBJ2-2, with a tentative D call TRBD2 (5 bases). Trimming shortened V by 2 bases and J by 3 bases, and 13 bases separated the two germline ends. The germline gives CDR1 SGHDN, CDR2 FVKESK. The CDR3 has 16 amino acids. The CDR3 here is CASSQHLGGYTGELFF. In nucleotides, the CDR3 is TGTGCCAGCAGCCAACACTTAGGAGGTTACACCGGGGAGCTGTTTTTT.

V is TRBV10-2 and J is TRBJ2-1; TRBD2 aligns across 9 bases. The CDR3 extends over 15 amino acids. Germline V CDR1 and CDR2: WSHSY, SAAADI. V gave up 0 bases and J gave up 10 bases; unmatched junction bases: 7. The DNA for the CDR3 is TGCGCCAGCAGTGAGTCGGCTAGCGGGGAATTAGAGCAGTTCTTC. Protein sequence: CASSESASGELEQFF.